This TCR beta chain was captured in a study of blood T cell repertoires in COVID-19. Across the study: The samples span acute and convalescent COVID-19 from the United States, Italy and Spain. PBMCs, B-cell-depleted T cells, or T cells provided the cDNA or gDNA that made up the material.

Per the original methods: Reference gene primer amplification gave estimated nucleated cell counts. Libraries were prepared by immunoSEQ multiplex PCR; TCRdb keeps only in-frame clonotypes and omits some of them. For V, J and clone size, that table is used; D and trimming come from the DNA. The data contain over 600,000 clones, 80% to 90% of them singletons. The sequence was obtained from a woman in her late teens or twenties with acute or convalescent COVID-19. The sample comprised peripheral blood.

The CDR3 DNA sequence: TGTGCCACCAGTGATAACCGGGTCCCAGCTCGAGCTTTCTTT. Protein: CATSDNRVPARAFF. This chain links TRBV24-1 with TRBJ1-1; D ambiguous. The germline V and J ends were trimmed by 3 bases and 10 bases, with 17 bases remaining between them. Germline V gene sequence: CDR1 KGHDR, CDR2 SFDVKD. The CDR3 runs 14 residues.